In this sample, the clone carrying this TCR beta chain turned up a few times. The antigen is unknown. This record belongs to a study of CD8 T cells in ankylosing spondylitis. Study conclusions and caveats: Significant enrichment of disease-linked clones was reported in matched ankylosing spondylitis synovial fluid. The disease-linked clones had a CD8+ phenotype and low blood frequencies. Typical of ankylosing spondylitis blood, it appeared, was a TCR beta motif of eight highly homologous variants.

One entry per CDR3 protein, called by TCRdb with MiXCR from the 5' RACE reads. The sample contains about 440,000 distinct CDR3 sequences, over 15% of which appear only once. V was clipped by 2 bases and J by 8 bases, with 12 bases between them. This CDR3 contains 14 residues. Germline V CDR1 and CDR2: LGHDT, YNNKEL (reference sequence). The sequence was obtained from a male donor with ankylosing spondylitis. V gene TRBV3-1 combines with J gene TRBJ1-4, with D maybe TRBD1 (5 bases). The specimen sequenced was blood, either unsorted or a sorted T cell fraction (not recorded which). The CDR3 sequence is CASSQWDRGEKLFF. For the CDR3, the DNA is TGTGCCAGCAGCCAATGGGACCGGGGGGAAAAACTGTTTTTT. Filled out from reference TRBV3-1 and TRBJ1-4, the complete variable domain reads DTAVSQTPKYLVTQMGNDKSIKCEQNLGHDTMYWYKQDSKKFLKIMFSYNNKELIINETVPNRFSPKSPDKAHLNLHINSLELGDSAVYFCASSQWDRGEKLFFGSGTQLSVL.